This T cell receptor beta chain appears in the sequencing data of a study of T cells after yellow fever vaccination. Overall study context: Preparing low-cell-number fractions relied on SMART-Seq v4 Ultra Low Input. Study conclusions and caveats: When the response was secondary, it was weaker but reached its peak faster, day 5 versus 15. Most primary-vaccination clones recurred post-booster (around 95% CD4, about 90% CD8).

Template switching by 5'RACE produced TCR cDNA, adding a universal primer site and UMIs. TCRdb reprocessed the 5' RACE reads with MiXCR, giving one entry per CDR3 protein. The sample yields 200,000 to 300,000 distinct CDR3 sequences, 13% seen once. Remarks on this clonotype: As yet, its antigen is unknown.

The material was CD4+ T cells sorted from PBMCs, obtained 45 days after the yellow fever booster vaccination. The sequence was collected from a man aged 30 to 39 who received the YFV17D yellow fever vaccine.

The CDR3 protein is CASRTGNNYGYTF. Written as DNA, the CDR3 is TGCGCCAGCAGGACAGGGAATAACTATGGCTACACCTTC. The rearrangement joins TRBV5-1 to TRBJ1-2; 7 nucleotides line up with TRBD1. Trimming took 5 bases from V and 1 from J; bases not matched to a gene: 2. This CDR3 is 13 amino acids long. Germline V gene lookup returns CDR1 SGHRS and CDR2 YFSETQ.